A single sample gave rise to the 3 T cell receptor beta chains below, sequenced in a study of cytomegalovirus exposure and HLA in healthy donors. Use of 60 Vbeta and 13 Jbeta primers characterized the PCR. TCRdb's copy holds only in-frame clones and misses some; the assay was immunoSEQ multiplex PCR. The sample contains 200,000 or so clones, under 90% of which appear only once. The material sequenced was PBMCs. Source of these receptors: a boy between 2 and 10 years old in good health and CMV-seronegative.

This clone was counted only a few times. CDR3 nucleotides: TGTGCCAGCAGTTTACCCCGGTGGCAGCCCCAGCATTTT. Protein product: CASSLPRWQPQHF. This chain links TRBV28 with TRBJ1-5, with unresolved D. Trimming removed 2 bases at V and 7 bases at J, with 9 bases between. Germline CDR1 MDHEN, CDR2 SYDVKM. The CDR3 has 13 residues.

Only a few counts were recorded for this clone. The rearrangement links TRBV19 to TRBJ2-3; D is unclear. The length of the CDR3 is 14 residues. Germline CDR1 is LNHDA and CDR2 is SQIVND (reference sequence). Trimming took 3 bases from V and 1 from J, leaving 8 bases between them. The DNA for the CDR3 is TGTGCCAGTAGTATCTCGGGTCGCACAGATACGCAGTATTTT. Translated, it gives CASSISGRTDTQYF.

This chain joins TRBV29-1 and TRBJ1-2, with D tentatively TRBD1 (5 bases). The CDR3 runs to 13 residues. V shed 4 bases and J shed 4 bases, with 13 bases lying between them. The germline V gene encodes CDR1 SQVTM and CDR2 ANQGSEA. As DNA, the CDR3 is TGCAGCGTTGGCCGTAGACAGAGCTATGGCTACACCTTC. Its translation: CSVGRRQSYGYTF.